A single sample gave rise to the 8 T cell receptor beta chains below, sequenced in a study of blood T cell repertoires in COVID-19. Repertoires were generated with immunoSEQ multiplex PCR, while TCRdb's copy carries only in-frame clones and drops some. The sample gives 50,000 to 75,000 clones, around 80% of which show up once; more than 13% is in the top ten. Sequencing was carried out using peripheral blood. These receptors were obtained from a man in his sixties with COVID-19, enrolled during active disease.

V gene TRBV6-4 combines with J gene TRBJ2-1; 14 bases align to TRBD2. V shed 4 bases and J 8 bases; nucleotides not matched to a gene: 10. Germline CDR1 and CDR2: MRHNA and SNTAGT. The CDR3 has 17 residues. The CDR3: CASSVGGGTSGRYEQFF. Written as DNA, the CDR3 is TGTGCCAGCAGTGTTGGCGGCGGGACTAGCGGGAGATATGAGCAGTTCTTC.

V gene TRBV5-1 combines with J gene TRBJ2-7; TRBD1 aligns across 12 bases. CDR3 size: 14 residues. Per germline, CDR1 SGHRS and CDR2 YFSETQ. After removal of 4 bases from V and 7 bases from J, the junction contained 6 bases not matched to a gene. For the CDR3, the DNA is TGCGCCAGCAGCATATGGGACAGGGGGCAAGAGCAGTACTTC. This encodes CASSIWDRGQEQYF. Drawing the rest from reference TRBV5-1 and TRBJ2-7, the complete variable domain is KAGVTQTPRYLIKTRGQQVTLSCSPISGHRSVSWYQQTPGQGLQFLFEYFSETQRNKGNFPGRFSGRQFSNSRSEMNVSTLELGDSALYLCASSIWDRGQEQYFGPGTRLTVT.

This clone was counted once. As DNA, the CDR3 is TGTGCCAGCAAAACTGCGAAGAACGGGGAGCTGTTTTTT. It is translated as CASKTAKNGELFF. This rearrangement joins TRBV2 to TRBJ2-2; D unresolved. CDR1 is SNHLY and CDR2 is FYNNEI in the germline V gene. The V and J ends lost 7 bases and 7 bases respectively, with 13 bases between them. The CDR3 length is 13 residues.

The chain links TRBV6-5 to TRBJ2-1; TRBD2 aligns across 7 bases. Germline CDR1 MNHEY, CDR2 SVGAGI. This CDR3 is 15 amino acids long. V dropped 6 bases and J dropped 6; count of bases not matched to a gene: 11. DNA for the CDR3: TGTGCCAGCAGCCTCGGACTAGAAGGGTTCAATGAGCAGTTCTTC. Protein product: CASSLGLEGFNEQFF.

A word on this clone: Different DNA sequences within this sample yield the same CDR3. The rearrangement uses TRBV12-3 or TRBV12-4 and TRBJ2-7; D perhaps matches TRBD2 (6 bases). V dropped 4 bases and J dropped 4 bases, with 8 bases sitting between them. The CDR3 extends over 12 amino acids. The CDR3 loop is CASSSRGYEQYF. The CDR3, as DNA: TGTGCCAGCAGTTCGCGGGGATACGAGCAGTACTTC.

This chain links TRBV6-6 with TRBJ2-1, with 7 bases fitting TRBD1. The CDR3 runs to 15 residues. Germline V gene sequence: CDR1 MNHNY, CDR2 SVGAGI (reference sequence). The junction had 19 bases not matched to a gene; V was cut back by 6 bases and J by 14 bases. The CDR3 region has the DNA TGTGCCAGCAGCTCAGTCGTACCGTCTCGACAGGGAAAGTTCTTC. Protein: CASSSVVPSRQGKFF.

V and J are TRBV5-1 and TRBJ1-1; no reliable D call. Per the germline V gene, CDR1 is SGHRS and CDR2 is YFSETQ. The CDR3 is 16 residues long. Trimming took off 0 bases at V and 3 bases at J, with 15 bases between the two ends. The CDR3 loop reads CASSLEALSGYTEAFF. The CDR3 bases are TGCGCCAGCAGCTTGGAGGCCCTATCGGGTTACACTGAAGCTTTCTTT.

The gene calls are TRBV5-4 and TRBJ2-7, with D possibly TRBD2 on 6 matching bases. Trimming left V 2 bases short and J 0 bases short, with 12 bases between. This CDR3 is 15 amino acids long. Per the germline V gene, CDR1 is SGHNT and CDR2 is YYREEE (reference sequence). The CDR3 nucleotides read TGTGCCAGCAGCTTTGGGGGGTTCAGCTCCTACGAGCAGTACTTC. This gives the protein CASSFGGFSSYEQYF.